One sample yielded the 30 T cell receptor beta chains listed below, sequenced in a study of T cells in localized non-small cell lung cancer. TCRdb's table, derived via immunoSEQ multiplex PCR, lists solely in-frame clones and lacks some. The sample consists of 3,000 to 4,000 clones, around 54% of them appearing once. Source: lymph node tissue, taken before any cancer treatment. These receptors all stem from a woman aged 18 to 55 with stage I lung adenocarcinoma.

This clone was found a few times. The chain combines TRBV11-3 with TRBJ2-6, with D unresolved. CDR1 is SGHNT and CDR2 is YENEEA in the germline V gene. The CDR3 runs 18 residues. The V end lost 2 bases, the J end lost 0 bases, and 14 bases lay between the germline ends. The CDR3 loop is CASSLRLGASSGANVLTF. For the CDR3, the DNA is TGTGCCAGCAGCTTAAGGCTAGGCGCCAGCTCTGGGGCCAACGTCCTGACTTTC.

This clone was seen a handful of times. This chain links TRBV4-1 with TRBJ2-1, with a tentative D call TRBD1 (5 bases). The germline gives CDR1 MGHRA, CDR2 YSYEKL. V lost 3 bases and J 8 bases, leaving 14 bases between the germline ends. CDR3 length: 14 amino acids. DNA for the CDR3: TGCGCCAGCAGCCAGCCCACAGGTATCCATGAGCAGTTCTTC. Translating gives CASSQPTGIHEQFF.

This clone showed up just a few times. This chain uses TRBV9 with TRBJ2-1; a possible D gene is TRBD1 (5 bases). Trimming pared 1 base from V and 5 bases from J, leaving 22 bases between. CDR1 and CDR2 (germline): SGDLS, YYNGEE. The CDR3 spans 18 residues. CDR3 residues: CASSVNLPQGRANNEQFF. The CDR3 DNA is TGTGCCAGCAGCGTAAACTTACCTCAGGGTAGGGCTAACAATGAGCAGTTCTTC.

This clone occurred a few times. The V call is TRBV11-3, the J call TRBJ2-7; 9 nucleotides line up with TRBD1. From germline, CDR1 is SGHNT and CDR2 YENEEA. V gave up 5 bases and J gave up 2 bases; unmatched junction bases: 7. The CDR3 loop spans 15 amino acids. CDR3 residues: CASSQAGQGTYEQYF. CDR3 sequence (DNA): TGTGCCAGCAGCCAAGCGGGACAGGGAACCTACGAGCAGTACTTC.

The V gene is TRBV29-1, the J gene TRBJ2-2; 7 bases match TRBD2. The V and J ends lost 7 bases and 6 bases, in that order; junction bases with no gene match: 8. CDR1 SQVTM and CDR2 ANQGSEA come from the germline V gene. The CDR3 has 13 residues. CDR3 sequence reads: CSGGGALSGELFF. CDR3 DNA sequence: TGCAGCGGGGGAGGGGCCCTCTCCGGGGAGCTGTTTTTT.

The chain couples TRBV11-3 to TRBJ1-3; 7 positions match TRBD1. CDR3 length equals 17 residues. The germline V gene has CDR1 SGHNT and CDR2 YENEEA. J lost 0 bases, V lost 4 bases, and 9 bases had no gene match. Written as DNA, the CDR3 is TGTGCCAGCAGCTACACCGGGACAGCTTTCTCTGGAAACACCATATATTTT. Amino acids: CASSYTGTAFSGNTIYF. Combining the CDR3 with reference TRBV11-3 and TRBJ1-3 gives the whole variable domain EAGVVQSPRYKIIEKKQPVAFWCNPISGHNTLYWYLQNLGQGPELLIRYENEEAVDDSQLPKDRFSAERLKGVDSTLKIQPAELGDSAVYLCASSYTGTAFSGNTIYFGEGSWLTVV.

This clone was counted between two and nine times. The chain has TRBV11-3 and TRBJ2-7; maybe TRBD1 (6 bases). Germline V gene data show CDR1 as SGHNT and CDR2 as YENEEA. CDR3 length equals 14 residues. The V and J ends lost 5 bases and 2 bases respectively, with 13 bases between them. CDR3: CASSGWTAAYEQYF. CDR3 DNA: TGTGCCAGCAGCGGATGGACAGCAGCCTACGAGCAGTACTTC.

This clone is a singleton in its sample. The CDR3 region is CAWTAGAGNTIYF. CDR3 DNA sequence: TGTGCCTGGACCGCGGGGGCTGGAAACACCATATATTTT. The rearrangement joins TRBV30 to TRBJ1-3, with a weak D call TRBD1 (5 bases). CDR1 and CDR2 (germline): GTSNPN, SVGIG (reference sequence). V was trimmed by 4 bases and J by 2 bases, leaving 9 bases between them. The CDR3 length is 13 residues.

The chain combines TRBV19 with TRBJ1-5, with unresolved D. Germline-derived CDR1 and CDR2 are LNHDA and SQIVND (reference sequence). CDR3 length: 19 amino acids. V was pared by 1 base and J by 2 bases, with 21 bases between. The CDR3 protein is CASSIALRLPIFGNQPQHF. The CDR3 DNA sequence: TGTGCCAGTAGTATAGCCCTGAGACTCCCAATCTTTGGCAATCAGCCCCAGCATTTT.

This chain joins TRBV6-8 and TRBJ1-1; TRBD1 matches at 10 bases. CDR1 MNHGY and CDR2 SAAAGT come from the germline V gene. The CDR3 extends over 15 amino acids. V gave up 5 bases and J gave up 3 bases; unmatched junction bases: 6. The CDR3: CASSSRDRGHTEAFF. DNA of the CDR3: TGTGCCAGCAGTAGCAGGGACAGGGGTCACACTGAAGCTTTCTTT.

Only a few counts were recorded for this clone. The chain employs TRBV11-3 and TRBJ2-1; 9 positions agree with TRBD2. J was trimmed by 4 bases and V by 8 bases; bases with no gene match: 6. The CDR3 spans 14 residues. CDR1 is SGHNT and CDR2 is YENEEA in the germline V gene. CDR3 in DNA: TGTGCCAGCCGGGCTAGCGGGAAGTACAATGAGCAGTTCTTC. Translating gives CASRASGKYNEQFF.

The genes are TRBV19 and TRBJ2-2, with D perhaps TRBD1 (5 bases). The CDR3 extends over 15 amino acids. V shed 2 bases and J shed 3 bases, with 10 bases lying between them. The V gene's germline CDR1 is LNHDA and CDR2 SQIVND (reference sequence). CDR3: CASSIITGDTGELFF. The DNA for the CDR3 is TGTGCCAGTAGTATAATAACAGGCGACACCGGGGAGCTGTTTTTT.

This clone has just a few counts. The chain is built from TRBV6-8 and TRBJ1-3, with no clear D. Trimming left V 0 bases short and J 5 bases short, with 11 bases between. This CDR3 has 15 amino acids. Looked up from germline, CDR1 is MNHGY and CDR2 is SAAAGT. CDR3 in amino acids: CASSYSTIGRNTIYF. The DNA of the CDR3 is TGTGCCAGCAGTTACTCGACCATCGGCCGAAACACCATATATTTT.

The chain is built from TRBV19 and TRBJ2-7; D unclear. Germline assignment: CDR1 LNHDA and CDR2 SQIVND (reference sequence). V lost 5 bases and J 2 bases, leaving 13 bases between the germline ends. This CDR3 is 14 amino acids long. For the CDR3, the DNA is TGTGCCAGTAGTGCGGAAGGGCAGGCCTACGAGCAGTACTTC. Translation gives CASSAEGQAYEQYF.

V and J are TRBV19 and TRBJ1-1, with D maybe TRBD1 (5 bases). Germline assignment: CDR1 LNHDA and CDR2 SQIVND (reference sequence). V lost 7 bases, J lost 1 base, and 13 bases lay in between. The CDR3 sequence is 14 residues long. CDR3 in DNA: TGTGCCAGTACCGACCCACAGGAGAACACTGAAGCTTTCTTT. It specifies CASTDPQENTEAFF.

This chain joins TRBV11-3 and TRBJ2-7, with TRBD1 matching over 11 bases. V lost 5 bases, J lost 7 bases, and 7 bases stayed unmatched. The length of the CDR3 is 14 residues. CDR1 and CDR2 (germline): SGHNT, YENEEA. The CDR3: CASSPRTGGEEQYF. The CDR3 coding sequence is TGTGCCAGCAGCCCCAGGACAGGGGGCGAGGAGCAGTACTTC.

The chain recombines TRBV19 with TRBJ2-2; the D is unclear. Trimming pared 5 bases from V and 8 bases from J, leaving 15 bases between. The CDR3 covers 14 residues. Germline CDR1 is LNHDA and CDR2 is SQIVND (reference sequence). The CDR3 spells CASSSSVLGGELFF. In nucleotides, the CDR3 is TGTGCCAGTAGTTCTTCTGTTCTAGGTGGGGAGCTGTTTTTT.

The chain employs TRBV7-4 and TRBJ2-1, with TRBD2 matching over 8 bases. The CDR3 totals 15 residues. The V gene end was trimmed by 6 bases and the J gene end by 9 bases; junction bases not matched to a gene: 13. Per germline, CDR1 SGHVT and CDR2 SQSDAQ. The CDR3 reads CASSRTSSSSSEQFF. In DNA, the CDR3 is TGTGCCAGCAGTCGGACTAGCTCGAGTAGCAGTGAGCAGTTCTTC. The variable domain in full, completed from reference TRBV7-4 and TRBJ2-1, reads GAGVSQSPRYKVAKRGRDVALRCDSISGHVTLYWYRQTLGQGSEVLTYSQSDAQRDKSGRPSGRFSAERPERSVSTLKIQRTEQGDSAVYLCASSRTSSSSSEQFFGPGTRLTVL.

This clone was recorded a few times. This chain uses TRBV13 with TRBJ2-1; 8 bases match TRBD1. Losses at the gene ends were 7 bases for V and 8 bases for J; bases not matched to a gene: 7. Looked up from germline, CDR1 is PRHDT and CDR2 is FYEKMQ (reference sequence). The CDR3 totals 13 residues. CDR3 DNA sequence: TGTGCCAGCACCCGCTCAGGGGGCTATGAGCAGTTCTTC. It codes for CASTRSGGYEQFF.

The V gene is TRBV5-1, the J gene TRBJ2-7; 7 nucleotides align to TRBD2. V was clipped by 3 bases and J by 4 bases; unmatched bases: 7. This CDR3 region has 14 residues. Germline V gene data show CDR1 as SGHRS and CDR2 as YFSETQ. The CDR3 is CASSSSGATYEQYF. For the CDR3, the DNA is TGCGCCAGCAGCTCAAGCGGGGCCACGTACGAGCAGTACTTC.

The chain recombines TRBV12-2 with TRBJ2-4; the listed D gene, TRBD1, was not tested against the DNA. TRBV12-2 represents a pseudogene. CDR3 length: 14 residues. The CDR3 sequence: CASKGGEGKNIQYF. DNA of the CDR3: TGTGCCAGTAAAGGGGGCGAGGGCAAAAACATTCAGTACTTC.

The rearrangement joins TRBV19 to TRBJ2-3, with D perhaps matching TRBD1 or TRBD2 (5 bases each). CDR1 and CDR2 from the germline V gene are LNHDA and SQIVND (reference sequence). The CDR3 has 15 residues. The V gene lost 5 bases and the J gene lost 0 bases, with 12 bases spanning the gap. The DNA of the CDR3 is TGTGCCAGTAGTTCCGGGACGCTGAGCACAGATACGCAGTATTTT. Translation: CASSSGTLSTDTQYF.

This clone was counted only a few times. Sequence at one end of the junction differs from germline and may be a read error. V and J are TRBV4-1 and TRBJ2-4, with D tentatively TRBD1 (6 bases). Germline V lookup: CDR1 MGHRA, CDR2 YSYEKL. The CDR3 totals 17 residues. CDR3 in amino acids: CASSRTRDTRQRNIQYF. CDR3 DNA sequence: TGCGCCAGTAGCCGAACGAGGGACACCCGACAACGAAACATTCAGTACTTC.

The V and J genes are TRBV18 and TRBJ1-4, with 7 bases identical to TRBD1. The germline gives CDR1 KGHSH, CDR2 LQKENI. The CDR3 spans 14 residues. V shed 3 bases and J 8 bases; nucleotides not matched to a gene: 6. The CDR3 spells CASSPATGKEKLFF. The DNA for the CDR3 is TGTGCCAGCTCACCGGCGACAGGGAAAGAAAAACTGTTTTTT.

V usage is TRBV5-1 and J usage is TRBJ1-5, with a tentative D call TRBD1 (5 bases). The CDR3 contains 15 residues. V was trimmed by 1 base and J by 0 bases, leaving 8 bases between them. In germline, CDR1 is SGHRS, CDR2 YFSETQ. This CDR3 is CASSLRGGSNQPQHF. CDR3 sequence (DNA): TGCGCCAGCAGCTTGCGGGGCGGTAGCAATCAGCCCCAGCATTTT.

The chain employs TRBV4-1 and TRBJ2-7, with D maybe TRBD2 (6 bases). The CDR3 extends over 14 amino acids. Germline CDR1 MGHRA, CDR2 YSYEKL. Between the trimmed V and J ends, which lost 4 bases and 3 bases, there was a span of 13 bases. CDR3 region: CASSPGTGDYEQYF. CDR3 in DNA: TGCGCCAGCAGCCCCGGGACGGGGGACTACGAGCAGTACTTC.

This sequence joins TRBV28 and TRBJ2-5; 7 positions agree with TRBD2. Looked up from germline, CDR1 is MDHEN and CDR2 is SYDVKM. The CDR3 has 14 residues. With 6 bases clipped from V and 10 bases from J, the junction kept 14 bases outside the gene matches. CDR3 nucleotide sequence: TGTGCCAGCAGGCTGAGCGGCGCGGGAGAGGTCCAGTACTTC. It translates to CASRLSGAGEVQYF.

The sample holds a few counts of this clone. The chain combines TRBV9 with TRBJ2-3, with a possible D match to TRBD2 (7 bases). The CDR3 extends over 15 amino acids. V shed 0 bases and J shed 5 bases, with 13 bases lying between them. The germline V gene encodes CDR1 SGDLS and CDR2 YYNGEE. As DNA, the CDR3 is TGTGCCAGCAGCGTAGTAGGGGGGGCAGGAGATACGCAGTATTTT. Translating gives CASSVVGGAGDTQYF.

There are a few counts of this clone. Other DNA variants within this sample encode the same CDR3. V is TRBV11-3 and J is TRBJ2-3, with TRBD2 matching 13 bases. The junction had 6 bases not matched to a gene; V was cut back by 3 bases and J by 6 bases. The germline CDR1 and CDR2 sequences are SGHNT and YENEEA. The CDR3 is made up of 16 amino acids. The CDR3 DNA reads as TGTGCCAGCAGCTTGGAACTAGCGGGAGGGCGGGATACGCAGTATTTT. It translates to CASSLELAGGRDTQYF.

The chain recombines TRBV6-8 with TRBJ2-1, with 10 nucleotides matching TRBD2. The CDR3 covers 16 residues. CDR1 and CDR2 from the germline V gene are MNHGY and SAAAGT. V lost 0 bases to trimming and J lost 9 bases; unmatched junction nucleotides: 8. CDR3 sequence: CASSYSWLAGESEQFF. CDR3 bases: TGTGCCAGCAGTTACTCGTGGCTAGCGGGAGAGAGTGAGCAGTTCTTC.